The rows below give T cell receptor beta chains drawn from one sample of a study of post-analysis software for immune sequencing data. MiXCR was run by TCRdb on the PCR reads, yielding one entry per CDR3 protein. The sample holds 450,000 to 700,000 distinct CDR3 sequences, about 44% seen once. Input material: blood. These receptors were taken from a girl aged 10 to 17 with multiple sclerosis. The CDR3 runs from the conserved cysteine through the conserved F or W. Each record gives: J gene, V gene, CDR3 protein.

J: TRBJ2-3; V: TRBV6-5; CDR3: CASSIQGPRSTDTQYF
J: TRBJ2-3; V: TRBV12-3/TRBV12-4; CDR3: CASRQLAASTDTQYF
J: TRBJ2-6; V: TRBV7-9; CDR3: CASSLGVSLSGANVLTF
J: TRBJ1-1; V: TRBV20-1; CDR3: CSARVMNTEAFF
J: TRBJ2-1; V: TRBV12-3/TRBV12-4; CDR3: CASTLAAPLTDNEQFF
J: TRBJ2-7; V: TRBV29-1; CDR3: CSAGDQIRAHEQYF
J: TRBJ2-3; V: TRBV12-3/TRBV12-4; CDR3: CASSLGRGLAGTDTQYF
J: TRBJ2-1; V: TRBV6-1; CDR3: CASPTGRLAGYNEQFF
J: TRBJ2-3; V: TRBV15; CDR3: CATSRDPGQSTDTQYF
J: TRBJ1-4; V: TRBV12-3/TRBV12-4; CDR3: CASSFDGHRATNEKLFF
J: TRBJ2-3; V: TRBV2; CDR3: CASLTRRPSDTQYF
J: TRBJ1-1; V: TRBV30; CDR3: CAWSHLPGRTEAFF
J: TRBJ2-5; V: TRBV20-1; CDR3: CSARADGGEETQYF
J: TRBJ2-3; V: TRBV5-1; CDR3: CASSLGVLGGEPTDTQYF
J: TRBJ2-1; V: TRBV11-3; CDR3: CASSYDGSSYNEQFF
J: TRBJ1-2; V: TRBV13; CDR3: CASSLGSGFKGPYGYTF
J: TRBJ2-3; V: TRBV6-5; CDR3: CASRAGTSGRGYTQYF
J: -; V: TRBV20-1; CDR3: CSAHIAGDVGETQYF
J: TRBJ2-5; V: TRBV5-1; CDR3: CASSSTAADQETQYF
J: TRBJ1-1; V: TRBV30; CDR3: CAWGVMRGTEAFF
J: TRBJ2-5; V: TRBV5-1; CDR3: CASKGGGSVQETQYF
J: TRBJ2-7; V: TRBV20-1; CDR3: CSARAASGDEQYF
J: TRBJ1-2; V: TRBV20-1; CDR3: CSARAGIFYGYTF
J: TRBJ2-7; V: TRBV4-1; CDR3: CASSPLDRSYEQYF
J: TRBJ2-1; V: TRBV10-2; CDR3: CASSESGQGFYNEQFF
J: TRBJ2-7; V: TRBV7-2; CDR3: CASSLRVAGGYEQYF
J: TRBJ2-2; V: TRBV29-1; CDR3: CSVMGSGRDTGELFF
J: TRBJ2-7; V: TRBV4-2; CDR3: CASSQEAPYEQYF
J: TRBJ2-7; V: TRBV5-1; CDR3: CASSSRADYEQYF
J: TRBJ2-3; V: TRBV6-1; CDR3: CASEGLNPSTDTQYF
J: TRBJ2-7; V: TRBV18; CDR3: CASSPEIPSYEQYF
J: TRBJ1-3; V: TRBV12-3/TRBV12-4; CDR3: CASSFSTNSGNTIYF
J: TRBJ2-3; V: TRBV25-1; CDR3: CASSEPGRTPDTQYF
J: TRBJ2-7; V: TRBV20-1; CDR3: CSARDRGQNSYEQYF
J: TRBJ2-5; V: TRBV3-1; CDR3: CASSQLASSETQYF
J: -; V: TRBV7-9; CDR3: CASSLSVWDEQYF
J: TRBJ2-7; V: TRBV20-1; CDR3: CSAKLAGGAYEQYF
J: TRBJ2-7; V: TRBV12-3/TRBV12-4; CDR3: CASSPRLSGVYEQYF
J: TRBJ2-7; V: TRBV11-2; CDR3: CASSPGTGGHEQYF
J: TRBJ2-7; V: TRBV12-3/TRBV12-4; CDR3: CASSSPWSGSYEQYF
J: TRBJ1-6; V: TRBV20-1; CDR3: CSAPTGRSGSPLHF
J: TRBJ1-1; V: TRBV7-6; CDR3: CASSLNWGDNTEAFF
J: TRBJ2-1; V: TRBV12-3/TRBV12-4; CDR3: CASSLGGGVAYNEQFF
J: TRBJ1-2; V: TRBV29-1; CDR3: CSVERGYGYTF